One and the same sample provided the 5 T cell receptor beta chains below, sequenced in a study of CD8+ T cells in alopecia areata. Treatment specified: oral pan-JAK inhibitor, 5-10 mg twice daily. RNA was isolated and reverse transcribed to cDNA, the sequencing template. TCRdb's table, derived via immunoSEQ multiplex PCR, lists solely in-frame clones and lacks some. Here the sample spans fewer than 150,000 clones, roughly four fifths being singletons. The source was CD8+ T cells sorted from blood, collected at week 4, from a patient treated with tofacitinib. Every receptor here comes from a human donor with alopecia areata.

The chain couples TRBV7-8 to TRBJ2-5; 12 bases match TRBD2. J lost 0 bases, V lost 8 bases, and 4 bases had no gene match. The CDR3 has 15 residues. From germline, CDR1 is SGHVS and CDR2 FQNEAQ. The CDR3 loop is CASGLAGGYQETQYF. CDR3 coding DNA: TGTGCCAGCGGGCTAGCGGGGGGGTACCAAGAGACCCAGTACTTC.

V is TRBV5-1 and J is TRBJ2-3; D is possibly TRBD1 or TRBD2 (5 bases each). Germline CDR1 and CDR2: SGHRS and YFSETQ. This CDR3 has 15 residues. V was trimmed by 7 bases and J by 5 bases, leaving 20 bases between them. This CDR3 is CASEETGTSIDTQYF. The CDR3 nucleotides read TGCGCCAGCGAAGAAACGGGGACGAGTATAGATACGCAGTATTTT.

This chain joins TRBV12-5 and TRBJ1-2; D is unresolved. CDR1 is LGHNT and CDR2 is FRNRAP in the germline V gene. The CDR3 runs to 15 residues. The germline V and J ends were trimmed by 5 bases and 0 bases, with 13 bases remaining between them. The CDR3 DNA reads as TGTGCTAGTGGTCCTCCCGACCGCACTAACTATGGCTACACCTTC. Translated, it gives CASGPPDRTNYGYTF.

This chain's CDR3 is CASSLARVNTEAFF. The CDR3, as DNA: TGTGCCAGCAGCTTAGCGCGGGTGAACACTGAAGCTTTCTTT. This chain uses TRBV7-9 with TRBJ1-1; D is unclear. Deletions cut 0 bases from V and 0 bases from J, with 5 bases between. Germline V CDR1 and CDR2: SEHNR, FQNEAQ (reference sequence). The CDR3 loop spans 14 amino acids.

The chain carries TRBV19 and TRBJ2-1; possibly TRBD2 for D (6 bases). CDR3 length: 14 amino acids. Germline CDR1 reads LNHDA; CDR2 reads SQIVND (reference sequence). V gave up 4 bases and J gave up 0 bases, with 7 bases separating them. CDR3 loop: CASSTGGSYNEQFF. CDR3 nucleotide sequence: TGTGCCAGTAGTACCGGGGGCTCCTACAATGAGCAGTTCTTC.